This entry lists 25 T cell receptor beta chains sequenced from one sample in a study of blood T cell repertoires in COVID-19. Using immunoSEQ multiplex PCR, the repertoire was profiled, and TCRdb retains in-frame clones only, with some absent. Of tens of thousands of clones in the sample, approximately 80% were seen once. The sample was peripheral blood. These receptors were collected from a man aged 35 to 55 with acute or convalescent COVID-19.

The CDR3, as DNA: TGTGCCAGCAGTTACTCGAGAACGGGTCTCTCTGGAAACACCATATATTTT. Amino acid sequence: CASSYSRTGLSGNTIYF. This chain joins TRBV6-2 or TRBV6-3 and TRBJ1-3; no definite D call. The CDR3 consists of 17 residues. The germline V and J ends were trimmed by 0 bases and 0 bases, with 12 bases remaining between them. CDR1 and CDR2 (germline): MNHEY, SVGEGT.

The chain uses TRBV9 and TRBJ1-6; TRBD1 matches 7 bases. V gave up 3 bases and J gave up 5 bases; unmatched junction bases: 5. The CDR3 has 15 residues. Germline lookup yields CDR1 SGDLS and CDR2 YYNGEE. This CDR3 is CASSGQGRDNSPLHF. CDR3 bases: TGTGCCAGCAGCGGACAGGGTCGAGATAATTCACCCCTCCACTTT. Using reference TRBV9 and TRBJ1-6 for the parts outside the CDR3, the full variable domain is DSGVTQTPKHLITATGQRVTLRCSPRSGDLSVYWYQQSLDQGLQFLIQYYNGEERAKGNILERFSAQQFPDLHSELNLSSLELGDSALYFCASSGQGRDNSPLHFGNGTRLTVT.

The rearrangement links TRBV19 to TRBJ1-2; a weak D match, TRBD1 (5 bases). V was cut by 3 bases and J by 8 bases, with 16 bases left in between. The germline CDR1 and CDR2 sequences are LNHDA and SQIVND (reference sequence). This CDR3 is 14 amino acids long. CDR3 sequence reads: CASSINTGTLGYTF. The CDR3 DNA reads as TGTGCCAGTAGTATCAATACCGGGACTCTAGGCTACACCTTC.

This clone showed up just a few times. V is TRBV6-5 and J is TRBJ1-2; D perhaps matches TRBD1 (6 bases). Trimming left V 5 bases short and J 4 bases short, with 14 bases between. The CDR3 sequence is 14 residues long. Germline V lookup: CDR1 MNHEY, CDR2 SVGAGI. The CDR3: CASSPVQGLYGYTF. Written as DNA, the CDR3 is TGTGCCAGCAGTCCGGTACAGGGCCTCTATGGCTACACCTTC.

This clone has a handful of counts. This sequence joins TRBV19 and TRBJ2-7; TRBD1 matches 7 bases. Germline V gene data show CDR1 as LNHDA and CDR2 as SQIVND (reference sequence). The CDR3 spans 14 residues. Unmatched junction bases numbered 7, after V lost 4 bases and J lost 4 bases. The CDR3 loop is CASSSLGQSYEQYF. The DNA of the CDR3 is TGTGCCAGTAGTAGTCTGGGACAGAGTTACGAGCAGTACTTC.

This clone showed up just a few times. The chain links TRBV5-4 to TRBJ1-1; TRBD1 aligns across 7 bases. Germline CDR1 SGHNT, CDR2 YYREEE (reference sequence). The ends lost 0 bases at V and 5 bases at J; junction bases unmatched: 4. The CDR3 is 14 residues long. The CDR3 coding sequence is TGTGCCAGCAGCTTGGCCGACAGGGAGACTGAAGCTTTCTTT. Translated: CASSLADRETEAFF.

The chain couples TRBV28 to TRBJ1-5, with no clear D. Germline values: CDR1 MDHEN, CDR2 SYDVKM. V was pared by 7 bases and J by 3 bases, with 7 bases between. This CDR3 region has 12 residues. The CDR3 is CASTQANQPQHF. The CDR3 DNA reads as TGTGCCAGCACGCAAGCCAATCAGCCCCAGCATTTT.

CDR3 region: CASSFGQSSYNEQFF. The DNA of the CDR3 is TGTGCCAGCAGCTTCGGACAGAGCTCCTACAATGAGCAGTTCTTC. The genes are TRBV5-8 and TRBJ2-1; maybe TRBD1 (6 bases). V gave up 2 bases and J gave up 0 bases, with 9 bases separating them. The CDR3 loop spans 15 amino acids. From germline, CDR1 is SGHTS and CDR2 YDEGEE.

The V and J genes are TRBV2 and TRBJ2-3; 9 nucleotides align to TRBD2. The CDR3 consists of 15 residues. Germline CDR1 and CDR2: SNHLY and FYNNEI. Losses at the gene ends were 3 bases for V and 2 bases for J; bases not matched to a gene: 3. CDR3 protein: CASSDKRGVTDTQYF. CDR3 sequence (DNA): TGTGCCAGCAGTGATAAGCGGGGGGTCACAGATACGCAGTATTTT.

This rearrangement joins TRBV5-1 to TRBJ1-1; weak D call: TRBD1 (6 bases). The germline V gene encodes CDR1 SGHRS and CDR2 YFSETQ. The CDR3 is made up of 13 amino acids. The V end was cut by 4 bases, the J end by 1 base, with 8 bases between. CDR3 sequence: CASSVQGNTEAFF. The CDR3 DNA sequence: TGCGCCAGCAGCGTACAGGGGAACACTGAAGCTTTCTTT.

The chain has TRBV6-1 and TRBJ1-4, with D possibly TRBD1 on 6 matching bases. Germline V CDR1 and CDR2: MNHNS, SASEGT. The V end was cut by 2 bases, the J end by 8 bases, with 15 bases between. This CDR3 region has 15 residues. The CDR3 bases are TGTGCCAGCAGTGAAAGGGGGGGCGCTTGGGAAAAACTGTTTTTT. It translates to CASSERGGAWEKLFF.

V and J are TRBV30 and TRBJ2-7; 7 bases are shared with TRBD2. The V gene end was trimmed by 2 bases and the J gene end by 2 bases; junction bases not matched to a gene: 6. CDR3 length: 14 amino acids. Germline values: CDR1 GTSNPN, CDR2 SVGIG (reference sequence). CDR3 nucleotide sequence: TGTGCCTGGAGTCGATCGGGAGGTACCTACGAGCAGTACTTC. Translation gives CAWSRSGGTYEQYF.

The V and J genes are TRBV3-1 (or the pseudogene TRBV3-2) and TRBJ2-3, with D possibly TRBD2 on 5 matching bases. Germline V gives CDR1 LGHDT, CDR2 YNNKEL (reference sequence). The CDR3 covers 13 residues. Trimming pared 3 bases from V and 5 bases from J, leaving 9 bases between. For the CDR3, the DNA is TGTGCCAGCAGCCATTTTGGAGGAGATACGCAGTATTTT. It is translated as CASSHFGGDTQYF.

V and J are TRBV10-3 and TRBJ1-1; possibly TRBD1 for D (6 bases). CDR1 is ENHRY and CDR2 is SYGVKD in the germline V gene. V dropped 4 bases and J dropped 6 bases, with 15 bases sitting between them. The CDR3 spans 14 residues. The CDR3 DNA sequence: TGTGCCATCAGTGGAAGGGGGAGTTTGGCTGAAGCTTTCTTT. Residues: CAISGRGSLAEAFF.

The J gene is TRBJ1-2, the V gene TRBV5-4, with 9 bases matching TRBD1. From germline, CDR1 is SGHNT and CDR2 YYREEE (reference sequence). V gave up 3 bases and J gave up 5 bases; unmatched junction bases: 14. This CDR3 contains 17 residues. CDR3 sequence: CASSSPGQGAEAYGYTF. The CDR3 coding sequence is TGTGCCAGCAGCTCACCGGGACAGGGAGCCGAGGCTTATGGCTACACCTTC.

This clone appeared once. This sequence joins TRBV7-2 and TRBJ2-3; 7 bases match TRBD2. This CDR3 spans 12 amino acids. The J segment lost 5 bases and the V segment lost 8 bases, leaving 4 bases of the junction unmatched. From germline, CDR1 is SGHTA and CDR2 FQGNSA. In DNA form, the CDR3 reads TGTGCCAGCGCCCGGGGGGTAGATACGCAGTATTTT. It codes for CASARGVDTQYF.

This chain uses TRBV6-5 with TRBJ2-7; TRBD1 matches 11 bases. This CDR3 spans 15 amino acids. Germline lookup yields CDR1 MNHEY and CDR2 SVGAGI. V was pared by 5 bases and J by 4 bases, with 7 bases of the junction left unmatched. The CDR3 DNA reads TGTGCCAGCAGTAAAACCGGGACAGGGGGTTACGAGCAGTACTTC. Translated: CASSKTGTGGYEQYF.

There are a few counts of this clone. The V and J genes are TRBV7-2 and TRBJ2-3, with 8 bases aligning to TRBD2. The CDR3 covers 14 residues. Per the germline V gene, CDR1 is SGHTA and CDR2 is FQGNSA. V dropped 5 bases and J dropped 5; count of bases not matched to a gene: 6. The CDR3 DNA reads TGTGCCAGCAGCCCGGGACTAGAGGGAGATACGCAGTATTTT. Protein: CASSPGLEGDTQYF.

The V gene is TRBV7-9, the J gene TRBJ1-6; TRBD1 is a possible D gene (6 bases). Trimming pared 5 bases from V and 7 bases from J, leaving 18 bases between. The germline V gene has CDR1 SEHNR and CDR2 FQNEAQ (reference sequence). The CDR3 runs to 16 residues. In nucleotides, the CDR3 is TGTGCCAGCAGCCCCAGCGGGGGGGGCGTGAATTCACCCCTCCACTTT. It codes for CASSPSGGGVNSPLHF.

The rearrangement joins TRBV5-1 to TRBJ2-4; perhaps TRBD2 as D (5 bases). The ends were cut back, 1 base at V and 0 bases at J, with 11 bases in the middle. Per the germline V gene, CDR1 is SGHRS and CDR2 is YFSETQ. This CDR3 has 16 amino acids. The CDR3 DNA is TGCGCCAGCAGCTTGCTTCCGGGGTTAGCCAAAAACATTCAGTACTTC. It encodes CASSLLPGLAKNIQYF. Together with reference TRBV5-1 and TRBJ2-4, the CDR3 gives the full variable domain: KAGVTQTPRYLIKTRGQQVTLSCSPISGHRSVSWYQQTPGQGLQFLFEYFSETQRNKGNFPGRFSGRQFSNSRSEMNVSTLELGDSALYLCASSLLPGLAKNIQYFGAGTRLSVL.

The J gene is TRBJ1-1, the V gene TRBV10-3; the D gene is possibly TRBD1 (5 bases). V was cut by 7 bases and J by 5 bases, with 17 bases left in between. This CDR3 is built from 14 residues. Germline CDR1 ENHRY, CDR2 SYGVKD. The CDR3 here is CAINNPGTGTEAFF. In DNA form, the CDR3 reads TGTGCCATCAACAATCCCGGGACTGGGACTGAAGCTTTCTTT.

This clone was counted only a few times. The rearrangement joins TRBV5-1 to TRBJ2-7; the D is unclear. CDR1 is SGHRS, CDR2 YFSETQ, per germline. Trimming removed 0 bases from V and 3 bases from J, with 7 bases in between. The CDR3 sequence is 13 residues long. In DNA form, the CDR3 reads TGCGCCAGCAGCTTGGACAGCTACTACGAGCAGTACTTC. It encodes CASSLDSYYEQYF.

This clone was picked up one time. The chain links TRBV29-1 to TRBJ2-7, with 10 positions matching TRBD1. Germline V gene data show CDR1 as SQVTM and CDR2 as ANQGSEA. With 6 bases clipped from V and 4 bases from J, the junction kept 6 bases outside the gene matches. The CDR3 totals 13 residues. Here the CDR3 DNA reads TGCAGCGTAAAACGGGACAGGGGTTACGAGCAGTACTTC. Its translation: CSVKRDRGYEQYF.

V gene TRBV24-1 combines with J gene TRBJ2-3; TRBD1 agrees at 10 bases. The CDR3 totals 16 residues. V lost 6 bases, J lost 5 bases, and 10 bases stayed unmatched. Germline V CDR1 and CDR2: KGHDR, SFDVKD. The CDR3: CATSFRPGQGIDTQYF. Written as DNA, the CDR3 is TGTGCCACCAGTTTCAGACCGGGACAGGGGATAGATACGCAGTATTTT.

The chain recombines TRBV14 with TRBJ2-1; 8 positions match TRBD1. Germline V gene data show CDR1 as SGHDN and CDR2 as FVKESK. The CDR3 length is 15 residues. The junction had 8 bases not matched to a gene; V was cut back by 1 base and J by 9 bases. The CDR3: CASSQGQGYFGEQFF. CDR3 DNA sequence: TGTGCCAGCAGCCAAGGACAGGGGTATTTCGGTGAGCAGTTCTTC. The whole variable domain, filled in from reference TRBV14 and TRBJ2-1, reads EAGVTQFPSHSVIEKGQTVTLRCDPISGHDNLYWYRRVMGKEIKFLLHFVKESKQDESGMPNNRFLAERTGGTYSTLKVQPAELEDSGVYFCASSQGQGYFGEQFFGPGTRLTVL.